This entry lists 13 T cell receptor beta chains sequenced from one sample in a study of blood T cell repertoires in COVID-19 (dated by TCRdb to the early 2020s). The library came from the immunoSEQ multiplex PCR assay. TCRdb's version of the immuneACCESS table is confined to in-frame rearrangements and falls short of the full clone set. An unresolved V gene accounts for under half of the shortfall where checked; the remainder is of unknown origin. Present in this sample are hundreds of thousands of clones, roughly 88% of which were seen just once. Clones ranked in the top ten supply around 2.1% of the sample. Sequencing was performed on PBMCs or T cells enriched from blood (not recorded which). Every receptor here comes from a woman in her forties or fifties who had recovered from COVID-19.

Here the CDR3 DNA reads TGTGCCAGCAGCTTACTCCAGGGGGGCGGCGGGGAGCTGTTTTTT. Protein product: CASSLLQGGGGELFF. The chain links TRBV7-9 to TRBJ2-2, with D possibly being TRBD1 (7 bases). Germline V lookup: CDR1 SEHNR, CDR2 FQNEAQ (reference sequence). Trimming took off 2 bases at V and 7 bases at J, with 14 bases between the two ends. CDR3 size: 15 residues.

This chain joins TRBV7-9 and TRBJ2-2; a possible D gene is TRBD1 (6 bases). This CDR3 has 15 amino acids. Between the trimmed V and J ends, which lost 5 bases and 1 base, there was a span of 11 bases. CDR1 and CDR2 from the germline V gene are SEHNR and FQNEAQ (reference sequence). Written as DNA, the CDR3 is TGTGCCAGCAGCGGCCTACAGGGGAACACCGGGGAGCTGTTTTTT. Translated: CASSGLQGNTGELFF.

The genes are TRBV5-1 and TRBJ1-5, with D perhaps matching TRBD1 (5 bases). CDR1 SGHRS and CDR2 YFSETQ come from the germline V gene. CDR3 length equals 15 residues. V was clipped by 0 bases and J by 5 bases, with 12 bases between them. This CDR3 is CASSLDQGLDQPQHF. The CDR3 nucleotides read TGCGCCAGCAGCTTGGATCAGGGCCTAGATCAGCCCCAGCATTTT.

The rearrangement uses TRBV5-1 and TRBJ2-1; 8 bases line up with TRBD2. The CDR3 has 15 amino acids. V shed 0 bases and J 4 bases; nucleotides not matched to a gene: 3. CDR1 SGHRS and CDR2 YFSETQ come from the germline V gene. The CDR3 loop reads CASSLELAEYNEQFF. CDR3 nucleotides: TGCGCCAGCAGCTTGGAACTAGCGGAATACAATGAGCAGTTCTTC.

J is TRBJ2-7 and V is TRBV11-3; D is perhaps TRBD1 (6 bases). The length of the CDR3 is 15 residues. V was clipped by 1 base and J by 3 bases, with 13 bases between them. CDR1 is SGHNT, CDR2 YENEEA, per germline. The CDR3 DNA is TGTGCCAGCAGCTTAGGGGGGCTGCCGAACTACGAGCAGTACTTC. Protein sequence: CASSLGGLPNYEQYF.

The chain recombines TRBV12-3 or TRBV12-4 with TRBJ1-1; D unclear. The germline V and J ends were trimmed by 6 bases and 1 base, with 6 bases remaining between them. CDR3 length equals 12 residues. The CDR3 sequence is CASRSWNTEAFF. The CDR3 DNA reads as TGTGCCAGCAGGTCTTGGAACACTGAAGCTTTCTTT.

The V gene is TRBV7-9, the J gene TRBJ1-3; the D gene is possibly TRBD1 (6 bases). In germline, CDR1 is SEHNR, CDR2 FQNEAQ (reference sequence). With 0 bases removed from V and 0 bases from J, the gap between germline ends came to 15 bases. This CDR3 region has 18 residues. The DNA of the CDR3 is TGTGCCAGCAGCTTAGCGCAGGGGCAGCACCTCTCTGGAAACACCATATATTTT. Protein product: CASSLAQGQHLSGNTIYF.

This chain connects TRBV2 to TRBJ1-1; TRBD1 aligns across 10 bases. The CDR3 contains 16 residues. The germline CDR1 and CDR2 sequences are SNHLY and FYNNEI. V dropped 4 bases and J dropped 12; count of bases not matched to a gene: 17. This CDR3 is CASSVGDRGMSIGSFF. The CDR3 DNA is TGTGCCAGCAGTGTAGGGGACAGGGGAATGTCTATCGGATCTTTCTTT.

The gene calls are TRBV24-1 and TRBJ2-1; D is unclear. The CDR3 runs to 11 residues. V was clipped by 3 bases and J by 10 bases, with 6 bases between them. Per germline, CDR1 KGHDR and CDR2 SFDVKD. In nucleotides, the CDR3 is TGTGCCACCAGTGATCCCCTGGAGCAGTTCTTC. This gives the protein CATSDPLEQFF.

This chain links TRBV30 with TRBJ2-2, with 7 nucleotides matching TRBD2. The CDR3 runs 15 residues. The trim removed 4 bases at V and 3 bases at J, leaving 8 bases unmatched. The germline gives CDR1 GTSNPN, CDR2 SVGIG (reference sequence). The CDR3, as DNA: TGTGCCTGGAAAAAGCTAGCGGAGGACACCGGGGAGCTGTTTTTT. Translated, it gives CAWKKLAEDTGELFF. Filled out from reference TRBV30 and TRBJ2-2, the complete variable domain reads SQTIHQWPATLVQPVGSPLSLECTVEGTSNPNLYWYRQAAGRGLQLLFYSVGIGQISSEVPQNLSASRPQDRQFILSSKKLLLSDSGFYLCAWKKLAEDTGELFFGEGSRLTVL.

The chain uses TRBV27 and TRBJ2-3, with unresolved D. The CDR3 spans 15 residues. V was trimmed by 2 bases and J by 5 bases, leaving 14 bases between them. Germline assignment: CDR1 MNHEY and CDR2 SMNVEV (reference sequence). CDR3 region: CASSLGLTAGDTQYF. The DNA of the CDR3 is TGTGCCAGCAGTTTAGGCCTCACGGCAGGAGATACGCAGTATTTT.

The rearrangement joins TRBV6-1 to TRBJ1-6, with D maybe TRBD1 (5 bases). Germline CDR1 and CDR2: MNHNS and SASEGT. The CDR3 sequence is 14 residues long. V lost 1 base to trimming and J lost 7 bases, with 8 bases between them. CDR3 DNA: TGTGCCAGCAGTGAAGTGGCAGGGAATTCACCCCTCCACTTT. Its protein product is CASSEVAGNSPLHF.

This chain connects TRBV28 to TRBJ1-2, with a tentative D call TRBD1 (5 bases). The CDR3 has 10 amino acids. V lost 6 bases to trimming and J lost 7 bases, with 6 bases between them. CDR1 is MDHEN, CDR2 SYDVKM, per germline. The CDR3 loop reads CASRRGGYTF. Here the CDR3 DNA reads TGTGCCAGCAGAAGGGGTGGCTACACCTTC.